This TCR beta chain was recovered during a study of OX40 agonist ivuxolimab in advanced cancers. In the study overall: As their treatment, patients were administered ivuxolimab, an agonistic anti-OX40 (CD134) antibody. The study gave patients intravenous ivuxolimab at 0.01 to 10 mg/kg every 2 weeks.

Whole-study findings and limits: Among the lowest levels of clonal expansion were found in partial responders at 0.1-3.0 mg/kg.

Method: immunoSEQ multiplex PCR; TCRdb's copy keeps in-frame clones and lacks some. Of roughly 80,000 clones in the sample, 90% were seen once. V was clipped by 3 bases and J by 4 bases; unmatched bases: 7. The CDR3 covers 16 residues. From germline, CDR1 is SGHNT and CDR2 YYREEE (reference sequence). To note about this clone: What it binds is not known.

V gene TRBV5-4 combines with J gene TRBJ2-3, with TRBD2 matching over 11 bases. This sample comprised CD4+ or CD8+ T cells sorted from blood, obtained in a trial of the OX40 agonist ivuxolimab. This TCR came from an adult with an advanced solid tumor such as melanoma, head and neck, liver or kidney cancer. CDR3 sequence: CASSSWTSGSADTQYF. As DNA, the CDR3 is TGTGCCAGCAGCTCCTGGACTAGCGGGTCCGCAGATACGCAGTATTTT.